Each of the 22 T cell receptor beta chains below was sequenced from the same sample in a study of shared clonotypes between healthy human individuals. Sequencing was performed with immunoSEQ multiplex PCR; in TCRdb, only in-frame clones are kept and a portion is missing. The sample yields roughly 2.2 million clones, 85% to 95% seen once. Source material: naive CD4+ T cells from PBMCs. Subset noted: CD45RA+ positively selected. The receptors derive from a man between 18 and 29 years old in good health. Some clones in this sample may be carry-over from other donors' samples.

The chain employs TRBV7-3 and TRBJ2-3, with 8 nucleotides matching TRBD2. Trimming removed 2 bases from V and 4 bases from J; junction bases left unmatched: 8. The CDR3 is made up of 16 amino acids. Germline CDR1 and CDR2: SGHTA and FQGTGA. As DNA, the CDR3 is TGTGCCAGCAGCTTAGATAACGCGGGAGGCCCAGATACGCAGTATTTT. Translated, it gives CASSLDNAGGPDTQYF. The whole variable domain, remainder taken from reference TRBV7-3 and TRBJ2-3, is GAGVSQTPSNKVTEKGKYVELRCDPISGHTALYWYRQSLGQGPEFLIYFQGTGAADDSGLPNDRFFAVRPEGSVSTLKIQRTERGDSAVYLCASSLDNAGGPDTQYFGPGTRLTVL.

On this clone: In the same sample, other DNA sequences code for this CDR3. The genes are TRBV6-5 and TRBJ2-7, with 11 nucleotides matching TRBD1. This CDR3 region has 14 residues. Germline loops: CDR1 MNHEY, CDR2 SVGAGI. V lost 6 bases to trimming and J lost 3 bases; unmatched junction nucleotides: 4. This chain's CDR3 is CASRKGQGGYEQYF. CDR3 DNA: TGTGCCAGCAGAAAGGGACAGGGGGGCTACGAGCAGTACTTC.

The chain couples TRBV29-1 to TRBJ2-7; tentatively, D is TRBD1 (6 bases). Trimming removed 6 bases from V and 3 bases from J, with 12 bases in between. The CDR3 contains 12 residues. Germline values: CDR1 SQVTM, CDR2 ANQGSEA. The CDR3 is CSVATGNYEQYF. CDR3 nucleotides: TGCAGCGTGGCGACAGGTAACTACGAGCAGTACTTC.

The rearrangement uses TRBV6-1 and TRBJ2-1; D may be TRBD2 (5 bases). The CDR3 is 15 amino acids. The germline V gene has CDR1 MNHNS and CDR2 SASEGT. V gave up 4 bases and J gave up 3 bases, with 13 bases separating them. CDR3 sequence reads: CASSGEMRIYNEQFF. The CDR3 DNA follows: TGTGCCAGCAGTGGGGAGATGCGAATCTACAATGAGCAGTTCTTC.

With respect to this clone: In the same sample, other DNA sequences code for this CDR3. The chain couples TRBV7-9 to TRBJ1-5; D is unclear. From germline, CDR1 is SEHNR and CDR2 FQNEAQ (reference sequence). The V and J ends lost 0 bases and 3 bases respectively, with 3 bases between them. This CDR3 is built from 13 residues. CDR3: CASSLAANQPQHF. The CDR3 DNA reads TGTGCCAGCAGCTTAGCGGCCAATCAGCCCCAGCATTTT.

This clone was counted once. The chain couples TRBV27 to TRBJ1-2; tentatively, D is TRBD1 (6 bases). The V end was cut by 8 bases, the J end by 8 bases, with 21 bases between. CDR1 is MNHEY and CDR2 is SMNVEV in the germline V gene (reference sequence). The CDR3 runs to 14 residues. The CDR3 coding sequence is TGTGCCAGCTTCGACCACCAGGGGCGGGCGGGCTACACCTTC. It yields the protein CASFDHQGRAGYTF.

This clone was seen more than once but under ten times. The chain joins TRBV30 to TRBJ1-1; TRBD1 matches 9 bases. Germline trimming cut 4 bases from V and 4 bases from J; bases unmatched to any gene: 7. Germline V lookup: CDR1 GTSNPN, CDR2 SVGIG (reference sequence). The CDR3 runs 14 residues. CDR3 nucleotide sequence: TGTGCCTGGAAACGGGACAGGGCCGGCACTGAAGCTTTCTTT. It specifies CAWKRDRAGTEAFF.

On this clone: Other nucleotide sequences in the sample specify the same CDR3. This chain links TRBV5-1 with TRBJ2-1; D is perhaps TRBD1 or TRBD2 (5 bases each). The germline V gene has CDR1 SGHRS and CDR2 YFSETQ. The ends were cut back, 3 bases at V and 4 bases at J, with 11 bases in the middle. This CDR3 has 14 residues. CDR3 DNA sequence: TGCGCCAGCAGCTCCGGGACGACATACAATGAGCAGTTCTTC. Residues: CASSSGTTYNEQFF.

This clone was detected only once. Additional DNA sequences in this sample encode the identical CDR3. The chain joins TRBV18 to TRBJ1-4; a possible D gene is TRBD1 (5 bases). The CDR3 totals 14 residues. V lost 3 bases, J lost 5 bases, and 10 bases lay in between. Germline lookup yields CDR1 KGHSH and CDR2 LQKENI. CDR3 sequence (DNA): TGTGCCAGCTCACCGCGGGGGTCAAATGAAAAACTGTTTTTT. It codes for CASSPRGSNEKLFF.

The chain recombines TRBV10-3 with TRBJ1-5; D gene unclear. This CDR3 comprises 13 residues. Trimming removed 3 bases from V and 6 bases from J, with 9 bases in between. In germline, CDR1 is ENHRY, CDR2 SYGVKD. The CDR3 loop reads CAISDSTGQPQHF. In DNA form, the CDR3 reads TGTGCCATCAGTGACTCAACGGGTCAGCCCCAGCATTTT.

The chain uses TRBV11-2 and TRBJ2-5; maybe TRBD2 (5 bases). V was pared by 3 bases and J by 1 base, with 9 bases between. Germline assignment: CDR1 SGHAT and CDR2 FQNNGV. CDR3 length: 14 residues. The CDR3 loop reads CASSFGLFQETQYF. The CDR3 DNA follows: TGTGCCAGCAGCTTCGGACTGTTCCAAGAGACCCAGTACTTC. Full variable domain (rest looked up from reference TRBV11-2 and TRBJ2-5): EAGVAQSPRYKIIEKRQSVAFWCNPISGHATLYWYQQILGQGPKLLIQFQNNGVVDDSQLPKDRFSAERLKGVDSTLKIQPAKLEDSAVYLCASSFGLFQETQYFGPGTRLLVL.

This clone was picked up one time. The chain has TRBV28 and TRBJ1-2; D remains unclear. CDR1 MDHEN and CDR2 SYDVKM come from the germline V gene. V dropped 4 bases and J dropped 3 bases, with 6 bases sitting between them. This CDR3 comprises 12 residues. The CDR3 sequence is CASSSTYYGYTF. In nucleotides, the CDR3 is TGTGCCAGCAGTTCTACTTACTATGGCTACACCTTC.

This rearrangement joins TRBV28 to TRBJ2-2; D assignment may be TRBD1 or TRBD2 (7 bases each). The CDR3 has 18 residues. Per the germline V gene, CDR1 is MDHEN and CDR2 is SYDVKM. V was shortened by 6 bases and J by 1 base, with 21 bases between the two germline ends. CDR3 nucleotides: TGTGCCAGCAGGGGACAGTCCGGGCCTAGCGGGAACACCGGGGAGCTGTTTTTT. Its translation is CASRGQSGPSGNTGELFF.

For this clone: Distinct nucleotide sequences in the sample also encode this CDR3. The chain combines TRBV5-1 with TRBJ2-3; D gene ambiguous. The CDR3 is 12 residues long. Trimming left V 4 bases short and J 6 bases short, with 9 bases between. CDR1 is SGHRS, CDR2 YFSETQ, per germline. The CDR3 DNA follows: TGCGCCAGCAGCCCGCCCTCGGATACGCAGTATTTT. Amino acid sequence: CASSPPSDTQYF.

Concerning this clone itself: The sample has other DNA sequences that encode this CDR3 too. The CDR3 protein is CASSPPGETQYF. The CDR3 region has the DNA TGTGCCAGCAGTCCCCCGGGGGAGACCCAGTACTTC. The chain has TRBV28 and TRBJ2-5, with a weak D call TRBD2 (5 bases). The CDR3 is 12 residues long. V was clipped by 5 bases and J by 5 bases, with 9 bases between them. The germline V gene has CDR1 MDHEN and CDR2 SYDVKM.

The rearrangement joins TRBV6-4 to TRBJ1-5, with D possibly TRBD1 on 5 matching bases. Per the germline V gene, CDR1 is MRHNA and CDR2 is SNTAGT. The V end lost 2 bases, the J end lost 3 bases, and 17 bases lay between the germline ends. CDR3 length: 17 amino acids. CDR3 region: CASSDRLQGCHNQPQHF. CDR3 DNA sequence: TGTGCCAGCAGTGACCGGTTGCAGGGATGCCACAATCAGCCCCAGCATTTT.

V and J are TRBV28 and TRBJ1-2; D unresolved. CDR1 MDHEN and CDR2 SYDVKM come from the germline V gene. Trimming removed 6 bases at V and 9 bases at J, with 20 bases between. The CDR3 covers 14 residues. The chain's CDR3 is CASSTTGQPLSYTF. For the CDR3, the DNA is TGTGCCAGCAGCACCACCGGGCAGCCACTAAGCTACACCTTC.

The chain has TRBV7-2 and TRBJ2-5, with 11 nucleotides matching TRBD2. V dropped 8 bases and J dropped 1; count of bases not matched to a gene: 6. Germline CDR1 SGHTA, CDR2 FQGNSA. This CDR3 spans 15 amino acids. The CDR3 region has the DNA TGTGCCAGCTCCTCTAGCGGGAGGATCCAAGAGACCCAGTACTTC. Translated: CASSSSGRIQETQYF.

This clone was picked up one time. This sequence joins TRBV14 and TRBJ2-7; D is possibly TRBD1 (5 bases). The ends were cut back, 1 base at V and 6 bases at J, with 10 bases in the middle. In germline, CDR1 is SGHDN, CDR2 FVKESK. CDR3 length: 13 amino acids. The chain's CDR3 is CASSQAGKGEQYF. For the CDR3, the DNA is TGTGCCAGCAGCCAAGCAGGGAAAGGCGAGCAGTACTTC.

The CDR3 DNA reads as TGTGCCAGCAGTCCGGGACTAGCGATCTACGAGCAGTACTTC. Translated, it gives CASSPGLAIYEQYF. The chain links TRBV9 to TRBJ2-7; 10 bases are a match to TRBD2. The V and J ends lost 5 bases and 3 bases, in that order; junction bases with no gene match: 5. Germline values: CDR1 SGDLS, CDR2 YYNGEE. The CDR3 totals 14 residues.

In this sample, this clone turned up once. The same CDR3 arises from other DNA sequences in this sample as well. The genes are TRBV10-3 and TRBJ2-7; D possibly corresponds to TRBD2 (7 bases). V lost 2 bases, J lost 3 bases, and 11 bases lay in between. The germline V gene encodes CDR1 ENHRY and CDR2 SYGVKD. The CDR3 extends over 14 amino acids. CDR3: CAISEEGGVYEQYF. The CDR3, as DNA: TGTGCCATCAGTGAGGAGGGGGGGGTCTACGAGCAGTACTTC.

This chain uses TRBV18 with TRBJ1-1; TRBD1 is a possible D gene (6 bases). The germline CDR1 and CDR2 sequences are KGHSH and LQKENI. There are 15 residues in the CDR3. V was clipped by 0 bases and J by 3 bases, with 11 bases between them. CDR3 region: CASSPPDSLDTEAFF. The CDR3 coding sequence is TGTGCCAGCTCACCACCGGACAGTCTCGACACTGAAGCTTTCTTT.